This T cell receptor (beta chain) is drawn from a study of T cell responses to AZD1222 COVID-19 vaccine. Study-wide results and limits: Researchers took repertoire samples only after the peak T cell response had come. Breadth and depth of Spike-specific TCRs rose after two AZD1222 doses. Donors were chiefly white British, with a greater number of females, and clonal diversity was perhaps underestimated. Only 5 or 6 people who got AZD1222 tested seropositive at baseline.

Measured with immunoSEQ multiplex PCR; TCRdb has only the in-frame clones, and not every one. The sample lists some 120,000 clones, approximately 85% occurring once. With respect to this clone: As yet, its antigen is unknown.

The length of the CDR3 is 13 residues. With 6 bases clipped from V and 3 bases from J, the junction kept 5 bases outside the gene matches. Germline CDR1 reads MNHEY; CDR2 reads SVGAGI. The sequences come from peripheral blood, collected 28 days after the second AZD1222 dose. The receptor's source is an adult who received the AZD1222 COVID-19 vaccine. The chain uses TRBV6-5 and TRBJ2-7; the match to TRBD1 covers 7 bases. CDR3 loop: CASRTGDFYEQYF. The CDR3 region has the DNA TGTGCCAGCAGAACAGGGGATTTCTACGAGCAGTACTTC.